The present entry profiles one T cell receptor (beta chain) with its context. V shed 5 bases and J shed 5 bases, with 27 bases lying between them. Germline V gene lookup returns CDR1 LNHNV and CDR2 YYDKDF (reference sequence). The CDR3 covers 18 residues. The data were obtained in a study of blood T cell repertoires in COVID-19. As for the study in general: Italy, Spain and the United States were the sources of the convalescent and acute COVID-19 samples. PBMCs, B-cell-depleted T cells, or T cells were the source of the cDNA or gDNA that made up the material.

Original processing notes: Nucleated cell counts were estimated from reference gene primer amplification. The method was immunoSEQ multiplex PCR; TCRdb's version includes in-frame clones alone and lacks a portion of them. That table gives V, J and clone size, and the DNA gave D and trimming. This table has 100,000 or so clones, approximately 86% appearing once. The sequencing input was peripheral blood. The chain recombines TRBV15 with TRBJ2-5; tentative D call: TRBD2 (5 bases). This TCR was recovered from a man aged 70 or older with active or convalescent COVID-19. The CDR3 region is CATSPLGQLGGRWETQYF. In DNA form, the CDR3 reads TGTGCCACCAGCCCGCTTGGGCAGTTGGGCGGGCGATGGGAGACCCAGTACTTC.